Below, one T cell receptor beta chain is given with its context. Its antigen is currently unknown. This sample was taken from a study of shared clonotypes between healthy human individuals. Study as a whole: CD4 naive and CD4 memory each took three plates per donor, while CD8 naive took two and CD8 memory one. Study conclusions and caveats: Only blood was sampled; tissue repertoires likely differ. Generally, naive subsets came out with larger estimated richness than memory subsets.

Trimming shortened V by 5 bases and J by 4 bases, and 15 bases separated the two germline ends. The CDR3 loop spans 15 amino acids. CDR1 is MDHEN, CDR2 SYDVKM, per germline. Sorted subsets were amplified in replicate PCRs using 200 ng DNA, roughly 30,000 T cell genomes. The repertoire was sequenced with immunoSEQ multiplex PCR; TCRdb's copy has only in-frame clones and lacks some. There are 90,000 to 130,000 clones in the sample; 68% occur only once, and around 24% lies in the top ten. The TCR originated in a woman aged 25-40 years in good health. The sample taken for sequencing was memory CD8+ T cells sorted from blood. The subset was: CD45RO+ cells pooled with CCR7-negative TemRA cells. V usage is TRBV28 and J usage is TRBJ2-1; no definite D call. CDR3 bases: TGTGCCAGCAGTGGGCTAGAGCCATCGTACAATGAGCAGTTCTTC. It translates to CASSGLEPSYNEQFF. The variable domain in full, with the rest retrieved from reference TRBV28 and TRBJ2-1, is DVKVTQSSRYLVKRTGEKVFLECVQDMDHENMFWYRQDPGLGLRLIYFSYDVKMKEKGDIPEGYSVSREKKERFSLILESASTNQTSMYLCASSGLEPSYNEQFFGPGTRLTVL.